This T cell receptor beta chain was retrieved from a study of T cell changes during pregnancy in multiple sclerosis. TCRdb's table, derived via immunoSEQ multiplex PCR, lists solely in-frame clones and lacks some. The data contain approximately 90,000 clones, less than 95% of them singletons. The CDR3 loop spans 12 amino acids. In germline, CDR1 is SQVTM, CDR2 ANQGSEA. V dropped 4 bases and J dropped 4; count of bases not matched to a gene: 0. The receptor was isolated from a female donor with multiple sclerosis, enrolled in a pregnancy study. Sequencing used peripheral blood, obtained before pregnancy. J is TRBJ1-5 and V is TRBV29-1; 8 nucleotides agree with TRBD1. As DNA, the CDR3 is TGCAGCGTTGGGACAGGGAATCAGCCCCAGCATTTT. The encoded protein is CSVGTGNQPQHF.